The 18 T cell receptor beta chains given below trace back to one sample, sequenced in a study of graft-versus-host responses after intestinal transplantation. Profiled with immunoSEQ multiplex PCR; TCRdb holds only in-frame clones, not every one. The data show around 99,000 clones, about 87% seen once. These receptors have no known antigen. The input for sequencing was unstimulated CD4+ T cells sorted from spleen or lymph node cells, taken before transplant. The receptors come from a human donor who was the organ donor for an intestinal transplant.

In its sample, this clone was seen a few times. This sequence joins TRBV11-2 and TRBJ1-6; 11 nucleotides line up with TRBD1. Germline CDR1 reads SGHAT; CDR2 reads FQNNGV. Unmatched junction bases numbered 1, after V lost 8 bases and J lost 4 bases. CDR3 length: 14 amino acids. CDR3 amino acids: CASGQGAYNSPLHF. CDR3 sequence (DNA): TGTGCCAGCGGACAGGGGGCTTATAATTCACCCCTCCACTTT.

This chain uses TRBV7-9 with TRBJ1-4; D perhaps matches TRBD1 (6 bases). Germline V gene lookup returns CDR1 SEHNR and CDR2 FQNEAQ (reference sequence). This CDR3 contains 11 residues. V dropped 10 bases and J dropped 8 bases, with 11 bases sitting between them. CDR3 DNA sequence: TGTGCCACCCTAGGGGGAGAAAAACTGTTTTTT. Translated, it gives CATLGGEKLFF.

The chain is built from TRBV5-5 and TRBJ2-1; 10 positions match TRBD2. There are 15 residues in the CDR3. Germline CDR1 SGHKS, CDR2 YYEKEE (reference sequence). J lost 4 bases, V lost 4 bases, and 5 bases had no gene match. CDR3 in amino acids: CASSGGLATYNEQFF. CDR3 nucleotides: TGTGCCAGCAGCGGGGGACTAGCGACATACAATGAGCAGTTCTTC.

The rearrangement joins TRBV6-5 to TRBJ1-6; 9 bases align to TRBD1. CDR3 length equals 15 residues. Trimming removed 3 bases from V and 9 bases from J; junction bases left unmatched: 6. Germline CDR1 MNHEY, CDR2 SVGAGI. The chain's CDR3 is CASSYSDRGGSPLHF. The CDR3, as DNA: TGTGCCAGCAGTTATTCGGACAGGGGAGGTTCACCCCTCCACTTT.

The V gene is TRBV9, the J gene TRBJ2-1; TRBD2 is a possible D gene (6 bases). The V gene lost 0 bases and the J gene lost 4 bases, with 11 bases spanning the gap. Germline V CDR1 and CDR2: SGDLS, YYNGEE. The length of the CDR3 is 15 residues. The CDR3 sequence: CASSVAEGSYNEQFF. The CDR3 DNA reads as TGTGCCAGCAGCGTAGCGGAGGGTTCATACAATGAGCAGTTCTTC.

The chain joins TRBV30 to TRBJ2-7, with 8 bases matching TRBD2. CDR1 and CDR2 from the germline V gene are GTSNPN and SVGIG (reference sequence). J gave up 2 bases and V 7 bases, and 4 bases lay outside the gene matches. The CDR3 is 12 amino acids. DNA of the CDR3: TGTGCCTTGGGACTAGATCCCTACGAGCAGTACTTC. Translating gives CALGLDPYEQYF.

This chain uses TRBV2 with TRBJ1-1; weak D call: TRBD1 (6 bases). The CDR3 spans 16 residues. CDR1 is SNHLY and CDR2 is FYNNEI in the germline V gene. The V end was cut by 6 bases, the J end by 5 bases, with 22 bases between. The CDR3 reads CASRTQGFFFRTEAFF. As DNA, the CDR3 is TGTGCCAGCAGGACGCAGGGGTTTTTTTTTAGAACTGAAGCTTTCTTT. Looking up the rest from reference TRBV2 and TRBJ1-1 gives the full variable domain: EPEVTQTPSHQVTQMGQEVILRCVPISNHLYFYWYRQILGQKVEFLVSFYNNEISEKSEIFDDQFSVERPDGSNFTLKIRSTKLEDSAMYFCASRTQGFFFRTEAFFGQGTRLTVV.

The genes are TRBV6-1 and TRBJ1-3, with TRBD1 as a possible D gene (5 bases). CDR3 length: 14 residues. V lost 5 bases and J 2 bases, leaving 10 bases between the germline ends. Germline CDR1 is MNHNS and CDR2 is SASEGT. The CDR3 DNA reads as TGTGCCAGCAGTTATCAGGGCGCTGGAAACACCATATATTTT. It specifies CASSYQGAGNTIYF.

This clone was seen more than once but under ten times. J is TRBJ2-3 and V is TRBV10-3; TRBD2 aligns across 14 bases. The CDR3 loop spans 18 amino acids. V lost 5 bases, J lost 4 bases, and 11 bases stayed unmatched. Germline V gene lookup returns CDR1 ENHRY and CDR2 SYGVKD. Here the CDR3 reads CAISYTGTSGSGSDTQYF. For the CDR3, the DNA is TGTGCCATCAGTTACACCGGGACTAGCGGGAGTGGGTCAGATACGCAGTATTTT.

The J gene is TRBJ1-2, the V gene TRBV2; 10 bases match TRBD1. This CDR3 is 15 amino acids long. Germline V lookup: CDR1 SNHLY, CDR2 FYNNEI. Trimming took 9 bases from V and 1 from J; bases not matched to a gene: 8. CDR3 loop: CASRDRGLSNYGYTF. For the CDR3, the DNA is TGTGCCAGTCGGGACAGGGGTTTAAGTAACTATGGCTACACCTTC.

This clone was seen a few times. The V and J genes are TRBV6-1 and TRBJ2-7, with no clear D. V gave up 4 bases and J gave up 2 bases, with 9 bases separating them. CDR3 length equals 13 residues. CDR1 and CDR2 (germline): MNHNS, SASEGT. The CDR3: CASSGSIAYEQYF. The DNA of the CDR3 is TGTGCCAGCAGTGGGAGTATAGCCTACGAGCAGTACTTC.

The rearrangement uses TRBV6-5 and TRBJ2-7; 11 bases align to TRBD1. The length of the CDR3 is 15 residues. The germline V gene encodes CDR1 MNHEY and CDR2 SVGAGI. Losses at the gene ends were 0 bases for V and 3 bases for J; bases not matched to a gene: 1. The chain's CDR3 is CASSYSGTGGYEQYF. CDR3 nucleotide sequence: TGTGCCAGCAGTTACTCCGGGACAGGGGGCTACGAGCAGTACTTC.

The V and J genes are TRBV5-5 and TRBJ2-7; 11 bases agree with TRBD2. There are 15 residues in the CDR3. The ends lost 4 bases at V and 3 bases at J; junction bases unmatched: 6. CDR1 SGHKS and CDR2 YYEKEE come from the germline V gene (reference sequence). The CDR3 DNA sequence: TGTGCCAGCAGCCAGGATCTAGCGGGAGGCTACGAGCAGTACTTC. Protein product: CASSQDLAGGYEQYF.

With respect to this clone: The junction shows a germline mismatch at one end, possibly a read error. V is TRBV23-1 and J is TRBJ2-1; unclear D gene. TRBV23-1 is an open reading frame whose function is uncertain. The CDR3 contains 14 residues. The CDR3: CATSVRSSPNEQFF. CDR3 bases: TGCGCCACCAGTGTAAGGAGTAGCCCCAATGAGCAGTTCTTC.

This clone turned up a few times. This rearrangement joins TRBV7-9 to TRBJ2-3; D is undetermined. The CDR3 consists of 11 residues. Trimming left V 5 bases short and J 5 bases short, with 5 bases between. Looked up from germline, CDR1 is SEHNR and CDR2 is FQNEAQ (reference sequence). The CDR3 is CASSQQDTQYF. The CDR3 nucleotides are TGTGCCAGCAGCCAACAAGATACGCAGTATTTT.

Comments on this clone: One end of the junction is discordant with germline, which a read error may explain. The CDR3: CASSGPTDAQYF. DNA for the CDR3: TGTGCCAGCAGTGGTCCGACAGATGCGCAGTATTTT. The chain is built from TRBV9 and TRBJ2-3; D possibly corresponds to TRBD1 (5 bases). CDR1 and CDR2 from the germline V gene are SGDLS and YYNGEE. This CDR3 region has 12 residues. Combining the CDR3 with reference TRBV9 and TRBJ2-3 gives the whole variable domain DSGVTQTPKHLITATGQRVTLRCSPRSGDLSVYWYQQSLDQGLQFLIQYYNGEERAKGNILERFSAQQFPDLHSELNLSSLELGDSALYFCASSGPTDAQYFGPGTRLTVL.

This clone was seen a single time. V gene TRBV29-1 combines with J gene TRBJ2-3; possible D gene TRBD2, 5 bases. CDR1 and CDR2 from the germline V gene are SQVTM and ANQGSEA. Trimming left V 1 base short and J 0 bases short, with 8 bases between. The CDR3 length is 14 residues. CDR3 nucleotide sequence: TGCAGCGTTGAAGCCAGGACTAGCACAGATACGCAGTATTTT. The encoded protein is CSVEARTSTDTQYF.

The chain recombines TRBV7-9 with TRBJ1-2; no clear D gene. Trimming removed 5 bases from V and 6 bases from J, with 19 bases in between. Germline CDR1 reads SEHNR; CDR2 reads FQNEAQ (reference sequence). This CDR3 region has 15 residues. CDR3 sequence (DNA): TGTGCCAGCAGCCCCCAGCAAGGGAGCGTTGATGGCTACACCTTC. This translates into CASSPQQGSVDGYTF.